Listed below are T cell receptor beta chains from one sample, sequenced in a study of neurological immune-mediated disorders. TCRdb ran MiXCR on the 5' RACE reads and lists one entry per CDR3 protein. The sample comprises under 130,000 distinct CDR3 sequences, less than 14% of which are singletons, and about 3% rests with the top ten. Sequencing used PBMCs. These TCRs come from a female donor with HTLV-1-associated myelopathy (HAM/TSP). CDR3s include the opening cysteine and the closing phenylalanine or tryptophan. The order of the fields is D gene, clone size, J gene, V gene, CDR3 protein, CDR3 DNA. D genes are given only for firm matches. Clone size is stated in some rows and not others, as once, few, many or a class when expanded.

>-|once|TRBJ2-5|TRBV5-1
CASSQDLETQYF
TGCGCCAGCAGCCAGGACTTGGAGACCCAGTACTTC
>-|many|TRBJ1-5|TRBV2
CASRPRGGGGQPQHF
TGTGCCAGCAGGCCTCGGGGGGGGGGCGGTCAGCCCCAGCATTTT
>TRBD2|many|TRBJ2-1|TRBV27
CASSLLPPPQRGGFNEQFF
TGTGCCAGCAGTTTATTGCCCCCCCCCCAGCGGGGGGGCTTTAATGAGCAGTTCTTC
>-|many|TRBJ2-5|TRBV24-1
CATSDFFGTQYF
TGTGCCACCAGTGATTTCTTCGGGACCCAGTACTTC
>-|-|TRBJ2-7|TRBV20-1
CSANPLPYEQYF
TGCAGTGCTAACCCCTTGCCCTACGAGCAGTACTTC
>TRBD1|few|TRBJ2-7|TRBV20-1
CSVGGGTGDHEQYF
TGCAGTGTCGGAGGCGGGACAGGGGATCACGAGCAGTACTTC
>-|few|TRBJ1-1|TRBV7-2
CASRPQKSEAFF
TGTGCCAGCAGACCTCAAAAGTCTGAAGCTTTCTTT
>-|-|TRBJ1-4|TRBV5-1
CASSPLDATNEKMFF
TGCGCCAGCAGCCCACTGGATGCAACTAATGAAAAAATGTTTTTT
>TRBD2|many|TRBJ2-5|TRBV27
CASRQTSGRYQETQYF
TGTGCCAGCAGACAGACTAGCGGTAGATATCAAGAGACCCAGTACTTC
>-|few|TRBJ2-1|TRBV18
CASSQSGEQGNEQFF
TGTGCCAGCTCACAAAGCGGAGAGCAGGGCAATGAGCAGTTCTTC
>-|many|TRBJ2-7|TRBV5-1
CASSNDRISYEQYF
TGCGCCAGCAGTAACGACAGGATATCCTACGAGCAGTACTTC
>TRBD1|many|TRBJ2-5|TRBV10-3
CASQGEETQYF
TGTGCCAGTCAGGGGGAAGAGACCCAGTACTTC
>-|many|TRBJ1-1|TRBV18
CASSRRTEYEAFF
TGTGCCAGCTCACGACGAACAGAGTACGAAGCTTTCTTT
>TRBD1|-|TRBJ2-5|TRBV11-2
CASSFDRGEETQYF
TGTGCCAGCAGCTTTGACAGGGGGGAAGAGACCCAGTACTTC
>-|-|TRBJ1-1|TRBV29-1
CSALRGYTEAFF
TGCAGCGCTCTCAGGGGATACACTGAAGCTTTCTTT
>-|many|TRBJ1-1|TRBV18
CASSPAVATWATEAFF
TGTGCCAGCTCCCCCGCGGTTGCCACCTGGGCCACTGAAGCTTTCTTT
>TRBD1|many|TRBJ1-5|TRBV7-8
CASSRGTELYQPQHF
TGTGCCAGCAGCCGAGGGACAGAGCTTTATCAGCCCCAGCATTTT
>-|few|TRBJ2-5|TRBV5-1
CASTQSETQYF
TGCGCCAGCACCCAAAGCGAGACCCAGTACTTC
>TRBD1|many|TRBJ2-7|TRBV6-5
CASSYLTGGNYEQYF
TGTGCCAGCAGCTATCTGACAGGGGGCAACTACGAGCAGTACTTC
>TRBD1|many|TRBJ1-4|TRBV15
CATSIQGAANEKLFF
TGTGCCACCAGCATCCAGGGGGCGGCTAATGAAAAACTGTTTTTT
>TRBD1|many|TRBJ2-6|TRBV5-1
CASSNFPLGQGASGANVLTF
TGCGCCAGCAGCAACTTTCCCCTCGGACAGGGGGCCTCTGGGGCCAACGTCCTGACTTTC
>-|many|TRBJ2-7|TRBV5-6
CASSLTDLSYEQYF
TGTGCCAGCAGCTTGACAGACCTCTCCTACGAGCAGTACTTC
>-|-|TRBJ1-1|TRBV12-3/TRBV12-4
CASSLSSRGPPEAFF
TGTGCCAGCAGTTTGTCATCCAGGGGTCCCCCTGAAGCTTTCTTT
>TRBD2|many|TRBJ2-3|TRBV20-1
CSAREGGGAGFTDTQYF
TGCAGTGCTAGGGAAGGCGGGGGGGCCGGTTTCACAGATACGCAGTATTTT
>-|few|TRBJ2-7|TRBV3-1
CASSQGQVRRSSAYEQYF
TGTGCCAGCAGCCAAGGCCAGGTTAGAAGGAGCTCGGCCTACGAGCAGTACTTC
>-|many|TRBJ2-5|TRBV9
CASSPWKVAKETQYF
TGTGCCAGCAGCCCATGGAAGGTCGCGAAAGAGACCCAGTACTTC
>TRBD1|-|TRBJ2-7|TRBV3-1
CASSPPGTGSEQYF
TGTGCCAGCAGCCCTCCCGGGACAGGGAGCGAGCAGTACTTC
>TRBD2|many|TRBJ2-1|TRBV11-2
CASSLGLAGNNEQFF
TGCGCCAGCAGCTTGGGACTAGCGGGGAACAATGAGCAGTTCTTC
>TRBD1|many|TRBJ2-5|TRBV20-1
CSAGNRGKEETQYF
TGCAGTGCTGGTAACAGGGGGAAAGAAGAGACCCAGTACTTC
>-|medium-sized|TRBJ1-4|TRBV20-1
CSAGSQRVTGEKLFF
TGCAGTGCTGGATCCCAGAGGGTAACGGGTGAAAAACTGTTTTTT
>-|-|TRBJ2-7|TRBV7-2
CASSLIPHEQYF
TGTGCCAGCAGCTTAATCCCCCACGAGCAGTACTTC
>-|many|TRBJ2-1|TRBV2
CASSGGRGENEQFF
TGTGCCAGCAGTGGAGGCAGGGGGGAAAATGAGCAGTTCTTC
>-|many|TRBJ1-1|TRBV7-9
CASSLPQGSTEAFF
TGTGCCAGCAGCTTACCCCAGGGATCCACTGAAGCTTTCTTT
>-|-|TRBJ2-2|TRBV7-9
CASSSSGQLNTGELFF
TGTGCCAGCAGCAGCTCGGGACAATTGAACACCGGGGAGCTGTTTTTT
>-|many|TRBJ2-6|TRBV18
CASSPETGVSGANVLTF
TGTGCCAGCTCACCTGAGACGGGGGTATCTGGGGCCAACGTCCTGACTTTC
>-|many|TRBJ2-3|TRBV9
CASSVERVLRGTDTQYF
TGTGCCAGCAGCGTAGAGCGGGTCCTAAGGGGGACAGATACGCAGTATTTT
>-|-|TRBJ1-1|TRBV21-1
CARMSGLMNTEAFF
TGTGCCAGGATGTCGGGACTGATGAACACTGAAGCTTTCTTT